This T cell receptor (beta chain) stems from a study of regulatory T cells in long-lasting Graves disease. In the study overall: Graves' patients (newly diagnosed) had been on antithyroid drugs under 3 months.

This clonotype was observed a handful of times. Its target is not known. iRepertoire HTBI primers and Arm-PCR of CDR3 regions built TCR beta libraries. Via MiXCR, TCRdb re-called the multiplex PCR reads, giving one row per CDR3 protein. The repertoire holds 250,000 or so distinct CDR3 sequences, with around 19% as singletons. V dropped 4 bases and J dropped 2 bases, with 10 bases sitting between them. Germline CDR1 reads SGHRS; CDR2 reads YFSETQ. CDR3 length equals 14 residues. Study observations and caveats: Persistent disease samples used TRBV28, TRBJ1-2 and TRBJ2-5 preferentially.

Noted time point: newly diagnosed GD, antithyroid drugs for less than 3 months. Making the TCR library involved RNA that had been extracted from PBMCs. The same sample was also used in a study of T cells in Graves' hyperthyroidism and ophthalmopathy. That investigation notes: The TCR CDR3 was amplified in a first-round RT-PCR using the HTBI primer set. Most expanded thyroid clonotypes above 0.001 recurred in blood.

Sequencing used peripheral blood mononuclear cells (PBMCs), obtained at new diagnosis, from a patient treated with antithyroid drugs. This receptor was taken from a woman aged 25 to 45 with Graves disease. The genes are TRBV5-1 and TRBJ1-3, with a possible D match to TRBD1 (5 bases). The CDR3 is CASSPGAAGNTIYF. The CDR3 DNA sequence: TGCGCCAGCAGCCCCGGGGCCGCTGGAAACACCATATATTTT.